This T cell receptor (gamma chain) is drawn from a study of intestinal T cells in coeliac disease. As for the study in general: TRG cohort coeliac patients averaged approximately 16 years; controls averaged almost 55.

Germline CDR1 VTNTFY, CDR2 YDVSTARD (reference sequence). The CDR3 contains 12 residues. J gave up 5 bases and V 6 bases, and 7 bases lay outside the gene matches. Whole-study findings and limits: Leave-one-out accuracy for TRG clustering was reportedly approximately 85%, training about 94%. Reported leave-one-out accuracy of TRD kmer clustering was roughly 90%. Coeliac and control groups differed significantly in age.

The TRG library came from about 200 ng of biopsy DNA amplified with LymphoTrack primers. TCRdb re-called the multiplex PCR reads through CATT. Among 620 or so gamma-chain clones listed, 49% were seen once. Note on this clone: Its antigen is not identified.

For each case, the template was genomic DNA from ten roughly 4.6-µm formalin-fixed paraffin-embedded scrolls. The chain uses TRGV3 and TRGJ1 or TRGJ2. The specimen was a duodenal biopsy. The sequence came from a human donor with celiac disease. The CDR3 DNA sequence: TGTGCCACCTGGACAGTAAATTATAAGAAACTCTTT. Translating it yields CATWTVNYKKLF.